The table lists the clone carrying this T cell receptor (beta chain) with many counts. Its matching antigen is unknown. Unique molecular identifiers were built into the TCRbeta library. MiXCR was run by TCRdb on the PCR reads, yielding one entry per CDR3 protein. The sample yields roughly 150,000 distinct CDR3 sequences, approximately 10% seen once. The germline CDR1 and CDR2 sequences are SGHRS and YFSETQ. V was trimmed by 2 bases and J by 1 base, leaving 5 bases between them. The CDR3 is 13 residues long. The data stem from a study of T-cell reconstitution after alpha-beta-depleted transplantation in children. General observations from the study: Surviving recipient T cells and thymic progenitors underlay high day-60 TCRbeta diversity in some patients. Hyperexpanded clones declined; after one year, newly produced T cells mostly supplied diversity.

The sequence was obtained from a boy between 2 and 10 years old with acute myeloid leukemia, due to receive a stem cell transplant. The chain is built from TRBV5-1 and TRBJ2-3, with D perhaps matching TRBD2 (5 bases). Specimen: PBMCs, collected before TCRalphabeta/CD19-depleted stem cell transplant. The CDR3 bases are TGCGCCAGCAGCTTCGGGGGCACAGATACGCAGTATTTT. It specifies CASSFGGTDTQYF.